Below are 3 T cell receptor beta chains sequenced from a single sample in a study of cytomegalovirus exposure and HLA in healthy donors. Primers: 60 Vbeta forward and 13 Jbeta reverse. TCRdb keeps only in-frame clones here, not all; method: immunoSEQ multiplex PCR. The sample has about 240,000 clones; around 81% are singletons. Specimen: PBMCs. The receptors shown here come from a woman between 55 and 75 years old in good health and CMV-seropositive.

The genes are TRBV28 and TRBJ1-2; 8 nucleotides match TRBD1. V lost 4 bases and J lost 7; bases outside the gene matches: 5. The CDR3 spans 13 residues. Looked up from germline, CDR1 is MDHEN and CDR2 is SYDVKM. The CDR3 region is CASSSPGGLGYTF. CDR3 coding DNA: TGTGCCAGCAGTTCCCCAGGGGGCCTTGGCTACACCTTC.

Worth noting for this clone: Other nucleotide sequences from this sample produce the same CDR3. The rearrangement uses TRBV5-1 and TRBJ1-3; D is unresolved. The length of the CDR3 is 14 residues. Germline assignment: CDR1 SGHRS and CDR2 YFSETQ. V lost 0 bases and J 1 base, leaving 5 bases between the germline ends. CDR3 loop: CASSLDISGNTIYF. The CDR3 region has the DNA TGCGCCAGCAGCTTGGATATTTCTGGAAACACCATATATTTT.

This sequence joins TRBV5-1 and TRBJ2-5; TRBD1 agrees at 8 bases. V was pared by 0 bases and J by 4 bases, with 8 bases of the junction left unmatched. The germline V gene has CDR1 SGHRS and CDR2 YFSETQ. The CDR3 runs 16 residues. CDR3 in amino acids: CASSLAAGQGRETQYF. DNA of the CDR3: TGCGCCAGCAGCTTGGCGGCAGGACAGGGAAGAGAGACCCAGTACTTC.